Listed below are T cell receptor beta chains from one sample, sequenced in a study of shared clonotypes between healthy human individuals. Profiled with immunoSEQ multiplex PCR; TCRdb holds only in-frame clones, not every one. The sample carries 85,000 to 100,000 clones, 60% to 70% recorded once. The sample comprised memory CD8+ T cells sorted from blood. The receptors were gathered from a man aged 30 to 39 in good health. Both conserved end residues are part of each CDR3. The D gene is left open where the match is weak. Expanded clones get a size class; other rows say once, few or many, or leave the size out.

TRBD2	TRBV7-9	few	TRBJ2-1	TGTGCCAGCACCCCAGGGCGGGAGTTCCTAGGAGAGCAGTTCTTC	CASTPGREFLGEQFF
.	TRBV7-9	once	TRBJ2-3	TGTGCCAGCAGATTATACAACGGCCCTCTGGGGGATACGCAGTATTTT	CASRLYNGPLGDTQYF
TRBD2	TRBV9	.	TRBJ2-2	TGTGCCAGCAGCGTAGATGGGAGGGTACTAGCGGGGAGACTGAACACCGGGGAGCTGTTTTTT	CASSVDGRVLAGRLNTGELFF
.	TRBV5-1	.	TRBJ2-1	TGCGCCAGCAGTTCCGGGACCTCAACCTACAATGAGCAGTTCTTC	CASSSGTSTYNEQFF
.	TRBV9	.	TRBJ2-1	TGTGCCAGCAGCGTAGGGGCAGGCTCCTACAATGAGCAGTTCTTC	CASSVGAGSYNEQFF
.	TRBV7-9	.	TRBJ1-2	TGTGCCAGCAGCCAACCGACAAGCCCTGAAGGCTACACCTTC	CASSQPTSPEGYTF
TRBD1	TRBV29-1	.	TRBJ2-7	TGCAGCGTTGAGGGACAGGGGGAAAACGAGCAGTACTTC	CSVEGQGENEQYF
TRBD1	TRBV27	.	TRBJ1-3	TGTGCCAGTAGGGACAGATACTTCTCTGGAAACACCATATATTTT	CASRDRYFSGNTIYF
.	TRBV28	.	TRBJ1-5	TGTGCCAGCAGCGCTGGGGGGGCCGATCAGCCCCAGCATTTT	CASSAGGADQPQHF
TRBD1	TRBV5-1	many	TRBJ1-1	TGCGCCAGCAGCTTGAGGGGGCTACAACTAAACACTGAAGCTTTCTTT	CASSLRGLQLNTEAFF
.	TRBV6-1	.	TRBJ2-5	TGTGCCAGCAGCAGGGCAGCGCGAGAGACCCAGTACTTC	CASSRAARETQYF
.	TRBV28	.	TRBJ1-5	TGTGCCAGCAGTTTTCCCGGGACCCAGCATTTT	CASSFPGTQHF
TRBD1	TRBV9	.	TRBJ2-5	TGTGCCAGCAGCGTAGAACGTCGACAGGGGTTCAGCGTTGAGACCCAGTACTTC	CASSVERRQGFSVETQYF
.	TRBV5-8	once	TRBJ2-6	TGTGCCAGCAGCCCCCACCCTGGGGGGGCCAACGTCCTGACTTTC	CASSPHPGGANVLTF
.	TRBV27	.	TRBJ1-2	TGTGCCAGCAGTTTGTCGGCAGGCGGTAACTATGGCTACACCTTC	CASSLSAGGNYGYTF
.	TRBV4-2	.	TRBJ2-3	TGTGCCAGCAGCCAAGACAGTAGCAGACCCACAGATACGCAGTATTTT	CASSQDSSRPTDTQYF
TRBD2	TRBV7-9	.	TRBJ2-7	TGTGCCAGCAGCCTCTCAGCGGGCGGGAGTCGGTCCTACGAGCAGTACTTC	CASSLSAGGSRSYEQYF
.	TRBV6-5	once	TRBJ2-7	TGTGCCAGCAGTGCCCTAACAGAAAGCTACGAGCAGTACTTC	CASSALTESYEQYF
TRBD2	TRBV7-8	once	TRBJ2-1	TGTGCCAGCAGCTTAGGGTGGCTAGCGGGCGCGGCCTACAATGAGCAGTTCTTC	CASSLGWLAGAAYNEQFF
.	TRBV6-5	.	TRBJ2-3	TGTGCCAGCAGTTACACAGGGGGGGACGCGCAGTATTTT	CASSYTGGDAQYF
.	TRBV6-5	many	TRBJ2-2	TGTGCCAGCAGTTACTCGCAGAACACCGGGGAGCTGTTTTTT	CASSYSQNTGELFF
.	TRBV29-1	few	TRBJ2-1	TGCAGCGCAACCCAAAGCTCCTACAATGAGCAGTTCTTC	CSATQSSYNEQFF
TRBD1	TRBV28	.	TRBJ2-7	TGTGCCAGCAGTTGGGACAGCTCCTACGAGCAGTACTTC	CASSWDSSYEQYF
TRBD2	TRBV7-6	few	TRBJ2-5	TGTGCCAGCAGCCCCCTCCCCCCGGGACTAGCGAATCAAGAGACCCAGTACTTC	CASSPLPPGLANQETQYF
.	TRBV21-1	once	TRBJ2-7	TGTGCCAGCAGCAAATGGTCGACTAGCGTCGCTTGTCATCGGGACGAGCAGTACTTC	CASSKWSTSVACHRDEQYF
.	TRBV28	.	TRBJ2-7	TGTGCCAGCAGTTTAGGAGCGACCTACGAGCAGTACTTC	CASSLGATYEQYF
TRBD2	TRBV28	.	TRBJ2-1	TGTGCCAGCAGTCCCTGGGCTAGCGGGAGTAGCAATGAGCAGTTCTTC	CASSPWASGSSNEQFF
.	TRBV27	once	TRBJ1-1	TGTGCCAGCGGTACAGGGTGGACTGAAGCTTTCTTT	CASGTGWTEAFF
TRBD1	TRBV6-1	.	TRBJ2-1	TGTGCCAGCAGTGAATCGGACAGGTTTCATGAGCAGTTCTTC	CASSESDRFHEQFF
.	TRBV20-1	.	TRBJ2-5	TGCAGTGCCGTGGAGACCCAGTACTTC	CSAVETQYF
.	TRBV18	.	TRBJ1-4	TGTGCCAGCTCCACGAGAGGGAGAGATGAAAAACTGTTTTTT	CASSTRGRDEKLFF
TRBD1	TRBV7-2	.	TRBJ2-7	TGTGCCAGCAGCTTCGGGACAGGGGGGTCCTACGAGCAGTACTTC	CASSFGTGGSYEQYF
TRBD1	TRBV5-6	few	TRBJ2-7	TGTGCCAGCAGCTTGGCCGGGACAGGGGTCTACGAGCAGTACTTC	CASSLAGTGVYEQYF
.	TRBV7-3	.	TRBJ2-1	TGTGCCAGCAGCCCCGACCGCGGGACCTCCTACAATGAGCAGTTCTTC	CASSPDRGTSYNEQFF
.	TRBV28	.	TRBJ2-7	TGTGCCAGTGGAGGCAACTACGAGCAGTACTTC	CASGGNYEQYF
TRBD1	TRBV19	.	TRBJ1-5	TGTGCCAGTAGAGGAACCGGGACAGGGACAACTCAGCCCCAGCATTTT	CASRGTGTGTTQPQHF
.	TRBV27	.	TRBJ1-5	TGTGCCAAACAGGTATTGAGGAATCAGCCCCAGCATTTT	CAKQVLRNQPQHF
TRBD1	TRBV19	many	TRBJ2-7	TGTGCCAGTAGAGGAACGGGACAGGGCCGGGACGAGCAGTACTTC	CASRGTGQGRDEQYF
TRBD1	TRBV10-2	.	TRBJ2-3	TGCGCCAGCATCCTCTCGAGACAGGGGGAAATAGATACGCAGTATTTT	CASILSRQGEIDTQYF
.	TRBV7-2	few	TRBJ1-1	TGTGCCAGCAGCTTATTCTCCACTGAAGCTTTCTTT	CASSLFSTEAFF
TRBD2	TRBV4-1	.	TRBJ2-7	TGCGCCAGCAGTCACATTAGCGGGAGTTCCTACGAGCAGTACTTC	CASSHISGSSYEQYF
.	TRBV7-3	few	TRBJ2-2	TGTGCCAGCAGCTCCACCGAGGGACCCGGGGAGCTGTTTTTT	CASSSTEGPGELFF